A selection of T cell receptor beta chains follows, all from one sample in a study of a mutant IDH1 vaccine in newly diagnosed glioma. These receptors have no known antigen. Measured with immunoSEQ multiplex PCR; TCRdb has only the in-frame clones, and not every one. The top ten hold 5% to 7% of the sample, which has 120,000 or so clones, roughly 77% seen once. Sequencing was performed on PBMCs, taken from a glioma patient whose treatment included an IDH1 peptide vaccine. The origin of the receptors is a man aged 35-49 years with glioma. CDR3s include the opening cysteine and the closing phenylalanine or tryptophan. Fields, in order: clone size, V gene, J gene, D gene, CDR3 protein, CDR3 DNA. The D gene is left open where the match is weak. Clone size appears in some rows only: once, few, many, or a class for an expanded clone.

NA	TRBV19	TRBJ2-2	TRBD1	CASSIGPTGYYTGELFF	TGTGCCAGTAGTATAGGCCCGACAGGGTATTACACCGGGGAGCTGTTTTTT
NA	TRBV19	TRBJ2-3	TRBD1	CASSITGASGDTQYF	TGTGCCAGTAGTATCACAGGGGCTTCGGGAGATACGCAGTATTTT
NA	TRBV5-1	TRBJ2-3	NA	CASSSAGANTDTQYF	TGCGCCAGCAGCTCGGCGGGGGCGAACACAGATACGCAGTATTTT
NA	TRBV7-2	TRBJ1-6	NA	CASSRTGSRNSPLHF	TGTGCCAGCAGTCGAACAGGAAGTAGAAATTCACCCCTCCACTTT
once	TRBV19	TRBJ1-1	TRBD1	CASSITFHRDRGTEAFF	TGTGCCAGTAGTATAACATTTCATCGGGACAGGGGCACTGAAGCTTTCTTT
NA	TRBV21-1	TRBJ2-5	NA	CASSNSPLPKRTGETQYF	TGTGCCAGCAGCAATTCCCCCCTTCCGAAGCGGACGGGGGAGACCCAGTACTTC
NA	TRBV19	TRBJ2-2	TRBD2	CASSGSGSRTGELFF	TGTGCCAGTAGTGGGAGCGGGAGTCGTACCGGGGAGCTGTTTTTT
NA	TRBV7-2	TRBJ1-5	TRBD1	CASSPRTGSGQPQHF	TGTGCCAGCAGCCCCAGGACAGGGAGCGGACAGCCCCAGCATTTT
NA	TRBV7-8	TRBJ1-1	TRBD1	CASSPHRGLLNTEAFF	TGTGCCAGCAGCCCTCACAGGGGGCTCTTGAACACTGAAGCTTTCTTT
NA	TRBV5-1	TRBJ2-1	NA	CASSLRTERNEQFF	TGCGCCAGCAGCTTACGGACAGAACGCAATGAGCAGTTCTTC
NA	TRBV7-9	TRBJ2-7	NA	CASSAPRKGTHEQYF	TGTGCCAGCAGCGCGCCCCGGAAGGGAACCCACGAGCAGTACTTC
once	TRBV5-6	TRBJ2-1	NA	CASSGDYEQFF	TGTGCCAGCAGCGGAGATTATGAGCAGTTCTTC
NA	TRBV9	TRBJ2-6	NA	CASSVGTLGANVLTF	TGTGCCAGCAGCGTAGGGACCCTCGGGGCCAACGTCCTGACTTTC
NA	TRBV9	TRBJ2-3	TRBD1	CASSVGSGQGRDTQYF	TGTGCCAGCAGCGTAGGGTCGGGACAGGGGCGGGATACGCAGTATTTT
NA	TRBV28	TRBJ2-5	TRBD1	CASRGPGQGAGETQYF	TGTGCCAGCAGGGGCCCCGGACAGGGGGCAGGGGAGACCCAGTACTTC
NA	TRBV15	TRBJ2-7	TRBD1	CATSRDRGPYEQYF	TGTGCCACCAGCAGAGACAGGGGGCCCTACGAGCAGTACTTC
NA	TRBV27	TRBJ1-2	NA	CASSLAGVDGYTF	TGTGCCAGCAGTTTGGCAGGGGTTGATGGCTACACCTTC
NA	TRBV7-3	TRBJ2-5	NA	CASSLKGDRETQYF	TGTGCCAGCAGCTTAAAGGGGGACCGGGAGACCCAGTACTTC
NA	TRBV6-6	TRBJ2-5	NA	CASSYSSEQETQYF	TGTGCCAGCAGTTACTCTTCAGAACAAGAGACCCAGTACTTC
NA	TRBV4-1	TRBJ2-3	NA	CASSLTLGEDTQYF	TGCGCCAGCAGCCTTACCCTCGGCGAAGATACGCAGTATTTT
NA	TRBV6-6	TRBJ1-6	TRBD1	CASSYPTGAGSPLHF	TGTGCCAGCAGTTACCCCACAGGGGCTGGTTCACCCCTCCACTTT
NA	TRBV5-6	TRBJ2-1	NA	CASSYWSAGGYNEQFF	TGTGCCAGCAGCTATTGGTCGGCAGGAGGTTACAATGAGCAGTTCTTC
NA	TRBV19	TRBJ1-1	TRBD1	CASRRDRGNTEAFF	TGTGCCAGTAGACGGGACAGGGGGAACACTGAAGCTTTCTTT
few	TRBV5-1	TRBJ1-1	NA	CASSLVDTEAFF	TGCGCCAGCAGCTTGGTCGACACTGAAGCTTTCTTT
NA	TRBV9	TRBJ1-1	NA	CASSSGHHEAFF	TGTGCCAGCAGTTCCGGACACCATGAAGCTTTCTTT
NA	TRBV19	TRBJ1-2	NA	CASTLTPDRNYGYTF	TGTGCCAGTACCCTGACGCCCGACCGTAACTATGGCTACACCTTC
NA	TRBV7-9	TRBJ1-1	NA	CASSSGRQAFF	TGTGCCAGCAGTTCCGGACGGCAAGCTTTCTTT
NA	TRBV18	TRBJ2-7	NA	CASSPRRPARVRPYEQYF	TGTGCCAGCTCACCACGGAGACCGGCCCGGGTCAGACCCTACGAGCAGTACTTC
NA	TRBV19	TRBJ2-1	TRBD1	CATQIRQGNEQFF	TGTGCCACCCAAATCCGACAGGGCAATGAGCAGTTCTTC
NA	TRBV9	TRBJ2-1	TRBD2	CASSAQTSGGNYNEQFF	TGTGCCAGCAGCGCCCAGACTAGCGGGGGAAACTACAATGAGCAGTTCTTC
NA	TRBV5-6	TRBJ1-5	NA	CASSQAGSIVPQHF	TGTGCCAGCAGCCAAGCGGGTTCAATTGTGCCCCAGCATTTT
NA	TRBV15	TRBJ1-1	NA	CATRGGLNTEAFF	TGTGCCACCCGGGGGGGGTTGAACACTGAAGCTTTCTTT
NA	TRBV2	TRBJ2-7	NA	CASKEGSSYEQYF	TGTGCCAGCAAGGAGGGCAGCTCCTACGAGCAGTACTTC
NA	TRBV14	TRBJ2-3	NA	CASSPHRGRTSTDTQYF	TGTGCCAGCAGCCCCCACCGGGGGCGGACGAGCACAGATACGCAGTATTTT
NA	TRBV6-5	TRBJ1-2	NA	CASGGRDYGYTF	TGTGCCAGCGGGGGCAGGGATTATGGCTACACCTTC
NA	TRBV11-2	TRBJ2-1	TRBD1	CASSLWVKGAIPGYNEQFF	TGTGCCAGCAGCTTATGGGTTAAGGGGGCGATCCCGGGCTACAATGAGCAGTTCTTC
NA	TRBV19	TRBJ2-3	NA	CASSPVGGDTQYF	TGTGCCAGTAGTCCGGTAGGGGGTGATACGCAGTATTTT
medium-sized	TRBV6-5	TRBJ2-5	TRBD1	CASSPSGTAPETQYF	TGTGCCAGCAGCCCATCCGGGACAGCCCCAGAGACCCAGTACTTC
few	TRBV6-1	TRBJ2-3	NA	CASSELASSTDTQYF	TGTGCCAGCAGTGAACTCGCTAGTAGCACAGATACGCAGTATTTT
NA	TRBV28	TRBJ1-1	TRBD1	CASSLLGQPMNTEAFF	TGTGCCAGCAGTTTATTGGGACAGCCCATGAACACTGAAGCTTTCTTT
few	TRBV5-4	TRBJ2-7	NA	CASSSTGTYEQYF	TGTGCCAGCAGCTCTACAGGGACCTACGAGCAGTACTTC
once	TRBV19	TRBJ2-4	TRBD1	CASSIGHRGREAKNIQYF	TGTGCCAGTAGTATAGGCCACAGGGGTAGGGAGGCCAAAAACATTCAGTACTTC